Following are 26 T cell receptor beta chains from one sample sequenced in a study of shared clonotypes between healthy human individuals. The repertoire was sequenced with immunoSEQ multiplex PCR; TCRdb's copy has only in-frame clones and lacks some. This sample carries some 1,600,000 clones, nearly 99% of them seen once, and the ten largest clones take about 0.4%. Material for sequencing was naive CD4+ T cells sorted from blood. This sample's subset: CD45RA+ positively selected. The receptor source for this set is a man aged 25 to 40 in good health.

The V and J genes are TRBV11-1 and TRBJ1-4; a possible D gene is TRBD1 (5 bases). This CDR3 is built from 14 residues. The V end was cut by 8 bases, the J end by 12 bases, with 22 bases between. The V gene's germline CDR1 is SGHAT and CDR2 FQDESV (reference sequence). The CDR3 bases are TGTGCCAGCGGAGCCGGGACTGCCCCCCGTGAACTGTTTTTT. This sequence encodes CASGAGTAPRELFF.

V gene TRBV11-2 combines with J gene TRBJ2-7; the D gene is possibly TRBD1 (6 bases). CDR3 size: 12 residues. Germline CDR1 and CDR2: SGHAT and FQNNGV. Trimming pared 7 bases from V and 3 bases from J, leaving 10 bases between. The CDR3 DNA follows: TGTGCCAGCACCCAGGGGAGCTACGAGCAGTACTTC. As protein: CASTQGSYEQYF. Supplemented by reference TRBV11-2 and TRBJ2-7, the full variable domain reads EAGVAQSPRYKIIEKRQSVAFWCNPISGHATLYWYQQILGQGPKLLIQFQNNGVVDDSQLPKDRFSAERLKGVDSTLKIQPAKLEDSAVYLCASTQGSYEQYFGPGTRLTVT.

In the case of this clone: Other nucleotide sequences from this sample produce the same CDR3. This chain uses TRBV2 with TRBJ2-3, with D maybe TRBD1 (7 bases). Germline CDR1 is SNHLY and CDR2 is FYNNEI. With 9 bases removed from V and 1 base from J, the gap between germline ends came to 11 bases. The length of the CDR3 is 13 residues. As DNA, the CDR3 is TGTGCCAGTGGAGGGACAGGCACAGATACGCAGTATTTT. Encoded protein: CASGGTGTDTQYF.

The chain is built from TRBV9 and TRBJ2-1; unclear D gene. Germline values: CDR1 SGDLS, CDR2 YYNGEE. Trimming pared 3 bases from V and 0 bases from J, leaving 13 bases between. The CDR3 has 16 residues. CDR3 sequence (DNA): TGTGCCAGCAGCGAGCGAGCTGGAAGCTCCTACAATGAGCAGTTCTTC. This sequence encodes CASSERAGSSYNEQFF.

The chain recombines TRBV5-4 with TRBJ2-7, with D perhaps given as TRBD1 or TRBD2 (5 bases each). The V gene's germline CDR1 is SGHNT and CDR2 YYREEE (reference sequence). The CDR3 covers 16 residues. V lost 3 bases to trimming and J lost 5 bases, with 21 bases between them. As DNA, the CDR3 is TGTGCCAGCAGCTCTCGTATGGGACGGTTTAACGACGAGCAGTACTTC. Translation gives CASSSRMGRFNDEQYF. Together with reference TRBV5-4 and TRBJ2-7, the CDR3 gives the full variable domain: ETGVTQSPTHLIKTRGQQVTLRCSSQSGHNTVSWYQQALGQGPQFIFQYYREEENGRGNFPPRFSGLQFPNYSSELNVNALELDDSALYLCASSSRMGRFNDEQYFGPGTRLTVT.

This chain uses TRBV27 with TRBJ2-2; no clear D gene. The CDR3 contains 15 residues. Trimming stripped 5 bases from V and 3 bases from J, with 13 bases between. Germline loops: CDR1 MNHEY, CDR2 SMNVEV (reference sequence). CDR3 sequence reads: CASSGVGWDTGELFF. As DNA, the CDR3 is TGTGCCAGCAGTGGGGTGGGGTGGGACACCGGGGAGCTGTTTTTT.

V usage is TRBV29-1 and J usage is TRBJ2-2; 10 bases match TRBD2. The CDR3 extends over 15 amino acids. Germline V gene data show CDR1 as SQVTM and CDR2 as ANQGSEA. V lost 4 bases and J lost 8; bases outside the gene matches: 10. Written as DNA, the CDR3 is TGCAGCGTTGCGGGGACTAGCGTTTTGGCAGGGGAGCTGTTTTTT. Translation: CSVAGTSVLAGELFF.

The chain has TRBV19 and TRBJ2-2, with 13 bases matching TRBD2. The CDR3 spans 16 residues. Germline CDR1 is LNHDA and CDR2 is SQIVND (reference sequence). V lost 4 bases to trimming and J lost 4 bases; unmatched junction nucleotides: 3. CDR3 DNA: TGTGCCAGTAGTACCCGACTAGCGGGAGGCACCGGGGAGCTGTTTTTT. Translating it yields CASSTRLAGGTGELFF.

V is TRBV7-9 and J is TRBJ2-1; 7 bases line up with TRBD1. V was clipped by 7 bases and J by 2 bases; unmatched bases: 5. The CDR3 consists of 14 residues. CDR1 and CDR2 (germline): SEHNR, FQNEAQ (reference sequence). The CDR3 loop is CASTGTAAYNEQFF. The CDR3 nucleotides are TGTGCCAGCACCGGGACAGCCGCCTACAATGAGCAGTTCTTC.

The chain uses TRBV28 and TRBJ2-1, with unresolved D. CDR1 and CDR2 (germline): MDHEN, SYDVKM. V shed 3 bases and J shed 0 bases, with 12 bases lying between them. CDR3 size: 16 residues. CDR3: CASSFQGIGSYNEQFF. CDR3 DNA: TGTGCCAGCAGTTTTCAAGGGATAGGCTCCTACAATGAGCAGTTCTTC.

The chain joins TRBV9 to TRBJ2-7; 9 bases agree with TRBD2. The V and J ends lost 4 bases and 6 bases, in that order; junction bases with no gene match: 11. The CDR3 has 15 residues. CDR1 and CDR2 (germline): SGDLS, YYNGEE. This CDR3 reads CASSPRSSGTIEQYF. The DNA of the CDR3 is TGTGCCAGCAGCCCTCGATCTAGCGGGACTATCGAGCAGTACTTC.

The chain couples TRBV5-8 to TRBJ2-1; no clear D. Per the germline V gene, CDR1 is SGHTS and CDR2 is YDEGEE. The CDR3 extends over 13 amino acids. V lost 1 base and J 9 bases, leaving 11 bases between the germline ends. CDR3 sequence (DNA): TGTGCCAGCAGCTTGCGTGCCTACGCTGAGCAGTTCTTC. Translation: CASSLRAYAEQFF. The variable domain in full, with the rest retrieved from reference TRBV5-8 and TRBJ2-1, is EAGVTQSPTHLIKTRGQQATLRCSPISGHTSVYWYQQALGLGLQFLLWYDEGEERNRGNFPPRFSGRQFPNYSSELNVNALELEDSALYLCASSLRAYAEQFFGPGTRLTVL.

V is TRBV7-9 and J is TRBJ2-2, with 8 bases matching TRBD2. The germline V gene encodes CDR1 SEHNR and CDR2 FQNEAQ (reference sequence). V was pared by 5 bases and J by 6 bases, with 5 bases of the junction left unmatched. The CDR3 is made up of 14 amino acids. CDR3 bases: TGTGCCAGCAGCCCCCGGGGGGGGGCCGGGGAGCTGTTTTTT. Its protein product is CASSPRGGAGELFF.

The chain uses TRBV28 and TRBJ2-2; 11 nucleotides match TRBD1. This CDR3 spans 15 amino acids. Germline lookup yields CDR1 MDHEN and CDR2 SYDVKM. V gave up 5 bases and J gave up 7 bases; unmatched junction bases: 6. Here the CDR3 DNA reads TGTGCCAGCAGTCTTCGGACAGGGGGCTTCGGGGAGCTGTTTTTT. It yields the protein CASSLRTGGFGELFF.

As regards this clone: The identical CDR3 is also encoded by other nucleotide sequences in the sample. V and J are TRBV29-1 and TRBJ2-3; 7 bases match TRBD2. Germline CDR1 SQVTM, CDR2 ANQGSEA. The CDR3 length is 15 residues. V trimming: 1 base; J trimming: 0 bases; junction bases outside the gene matches: 4. As DNA, the CDR3 is TGCAGCGTTGAAGGTAGTAGCGGGAGCACAGATACGCAGTATTTT. It translates to CSVEGSSGSTDTQYF.

This chain connects TRBV5-1 to TRBJ2-3; 12 bases map to TRBD2. CDR1 is SGHRS and CDR2 is YFSETQ in the germline V gene. The CDR3 totals 17 residues. The junction had 16 bases not matched to a gene; V was cut back by 7 bases and J by 7 bases. CDR3 residues: CASQSNLAGGGRNTQYF. The DNA of the CDR3 is TGCGCCAGCCAAAGCAACCTAGCGGGAGGGGGGAGAAATACGCAGTATTTT.

This sequence joins TRBV15 and TRBJ2-7; 8 nucleotides agree with TRBD2. Germline CDR1 and CDR2: LNHNV and YYDKDF (reference sequence). The V segment lost 3 bases and the J segment 7 bases; nucleotides outside the gene matches: 11. This CDR3 spans 15 amino acids. As DNA, the CDR3 is TGTGCCACCAGCAGGGGCGTGGCGGGAGGATGGGAGCAGTACTTC. It encodes CATSRGVAGGWEQYF.

This chain joins TRBV6-1 and TRBJ2-5, with 11 bases fitting TRBD2. V shed 8 bases and J 4 bases; nucleotides not matched to a gene: 6. Germline V gene data show CDR1 as MNHNS and CDR2 as SASEGT. The CDR3 has 14 amino acids. The CDR3 sequence is CASGYGLAGETQYF. The CDR3 nucleotides are TGTGCCAGCGGGTATGGACTAGCGGGAGAGACCCAGTACTTC.

This clone was seen once. Other DNA sequences in the sample encode the same CDR3. The V call is TRBV5-1, the J call TRBJ2-2; D remains unclear. CDR3 length: 13 residues. Germline-derived CDR1 and CDR2 are SGHRS and YFSETQ. Trimming left V 0 bases short and J 6 bases short, with 6 bases between. CDR3 in DNA: TGCGCCAGCAGCTTGGCCGAGGCCGGGGAGCTGTTTTTT. Encoded protein: CASSLAEAGELFF.

The rearrangement links TRBV27 to TRBJ1-4; D is uncertain. CDR3 length: 14 amino acids. The V end was cut by 4 bases, the J end by 6 bases, with 12 bases between. Germline V CDR1 and CDR2: MNHEY, SMNVEV (reference sequence). The CDR3 nucleotides are TGTGCCAGCAGTTCTCCAAAGAGGGATGAAAAACTGTTTTTT. Translating it yields CASSSPKRDEKLFF.

This clone was seen a single time. This chain uses TRBV7-9 with TRBJ2-1; either TRBD1 or TRBD2 may fit D (7 bases each). The length of the CDR3 is 19 residues. Looked up from germline, CDR1 is SEHNR and CDR2 is FQNEAQ (reference sequence). Deletions cut 5 bases from V and 2 bases from J, with 25 bases between. In DNA, the CDR3 is TGTGCCAGCAGCCCTAAGGACCAGGGGGGGCCTCATACCTACAATGAGCAGTTCTTC. This gives the protein CASSPKDQGGPHTYNEQFF.

J is TRBJ2-7 and V is TRBV6-6; D possibly corresponds to TRBD1 (6 bases). Germline V gene sequence: CDR1 MNHNY, CDR2 SVGAGI (reference sequence). This CDR3 region has 12 residues. V was cut by 6 bases and J by 3 bases, with 9 bases left in between. CDR3 region: CASSQDSYEQYF. CDR3 nucleotide sequence: TGTGCCAGCAGCCAGGACAGCTACGAGCAGTACTTC.

The chain couples TRBV25-1 to TRBJ2-7; 7 bases match TRBD1. Germline V gene sequence: CDR1 MGHDK, CDR2 SYGVNS. This CDR3 region has 14 residues. V trimming: 4 bases; J trimming: 6 bases; junction bases outside the gene matches: 9. Written as DNA, the CDR3 is TGTGCCAGCAGTGTGACAGGGAGAATTGGCGAGCAGTACTTC. It yields the protein CASSVTGRIGEQYF.

V and J are TRBV18 and TRBJ2-5, with 9 bases identical to TRBD1. CDR3 length equals 15 residues. Germline CDR1 KGHSH, CDR2 LQKENI. With 3 bases clipped from V and 7 bases from J, the junction kept 9 bases outside the gene matches. In DNA, the CDR3 is TGTGCCAGCTCACCGGACAGGGGCCTCACCAGGACCCAGTACTTC. Its protein is CASSPDRGLTRTQYF.

The chain uses TRBV18 and TRBJ2-7, with D possibly being TRBD1 (5 bases). CDR1 KGHSH and CDR2 LQKENI come from the germline V gene. CDR3 length: 14 residues. V lost 4 bases to trimming and J lost 4 bases, with 14 bases between them. In DNA, the CDR3 is TGTGCCAGCTCACGTGGGGCAGGGCGGTACGAGCAGTACTTC. It yields the protein CASSRGAGRYEQYF.

The V gene is TRBV25-1, the J gene TRBJ2-3; perhaps D is TRBD1 or TRBD2 (5 bases each). The germline CDR1 and CDR2 sequences are MGHDK and SYGVNS. This CDR3 is built from 17 residues. Trimming pared 8 bases from V and 6 bases from J, leaving 27 bases between. In nucleotides, the CDR3 is TGTGCCAGCCGCCAGACGGCCCAACATGGCTGGGGGGATACGCAGTATTTT. Its protein product is CASRQTAQHGWGDTQYF.